This T cell receptor (beta chain) was identified during a study of blood T cell repertoires in COVID-19. The wider study: Specimens from acute and convalescent COVID-19 originated in the United States, Italy and Spain. T cells, B-cell-depleted T cells, or PBMCs provided the cDNA or gDNA that served as material.

In the original workflow: Reference gene primer amplification gave estimated nucleated cell counts. Measured with immunoSEQ multiplex PCR; TCRdb has only the in-frame clones, and not every one. V, J and clone size are those of that table, while D and trimming were read from the DNA. The sample lists approximately 130,000 clones, 86% occurring once. The germline V gene encodes CDR1 SGHVS and CDR2 FQNEAQ. Unmatched junction bases numbered 7, after V lost 5 bases and J lost 4 bases. The CDR3 extends over 15 amino acids. Sequencing was carried out using peripheral blood. This receptor was obtained from a woman aged 45 to 65 who had recovered from COVID-19. The chain joins TRBV7-8 to TRBJ1-3, with 8 positions matching TRBD1. The CDR3 DNA sequence: TGTGCCAGCAGCGGCCGGACAGGGTTCGGAAACACCATATATTTT. Amino acids: CASSGRTGFGNTIYF.